The present T cell receptor (beta chain) was sequenced within a study of CD8 T cells in ankylosing spondylitis. Study-level findings and limits: As reported, disease-linked clones showed significant enrichment in matched ankylosing spondylitis synovial fluid.

At least ten counts were recorded for this clonotype. Its antigen is currently unknown. Quantitative 5'-RACE with molecular barcodes was used to make the TCR beta libraries. TCRdb processed the 5' RACE reads anew with MiXCR; each CDR3 protein has one entry. The top ten clones hold 16% of a sample with approximately 210,000 distinct CDR3 sequences, roughly 13% of them seen once. This CDR3 is 13 amino acids long. The V gene lost 5 bases and the J gene lost 7 bases, with 15 bases spanning the gap. Sequences were obtained from blood, either unsorted or a sorted T cell fraction (not recorded which). This chain links TRBV12-3 or TRBV12-4 with TRBJ2-7; weak D call: TRBD1 (5 bases). The sequence came from a male donor with ankylosing spondylitis or in good health (not recorded which). For the CDR3, the DNA is TGTGCCAGCAGTCCGACCGCCCCAGGGGAGCAGTACTTC. It specifies CASSPTAPGEQYF.